This T cell receptor (beta chain) is from a study of CD8 T cells in ankylosing spondylitis (dated by TCRdb to about 2017). General notes on the study: The study profiled T cell receptor beta repertoires in healthy donors and ankylosing spondylitis patients to find disease-linked TCR variants. Peripheral blood samples were taken, and synovial fluid was additionally collected from ankylosing spondylitis patients. The full study cohort was made up of 25 ankylosing spondylitis patients and some 100 healthy donors.

This clonotype was detected a few times. Its antigen remains unidentified. One base away there is no much larger clone; base qualities are not given. The sample was run on an Illumina HiSeq 2500. Quantitative 5'-RACE with molecular barcodes was the method used to prepare the TCR beta libraries. The authors' analysis ran thus. A new computational method based on a probabilistic model of VDJ rearrangement was used to identify disease-linked TCR variants. Using fastp at Q25 and MiXCR, TCRdb reprocessed the public reads and kept productive beta chains. Rows with a matching CDR3 protein are joined into one entry that keeps the most common DNA and genes. These V and J calls derive from TCRdb rather than the authors' analysis. The sample has 650,000 to 800,000 distinct CDR3 sequences on record, roughly 19% of them singletons. The ten largest make up 19% of the sample. V lost 6 bases and J lost 2 bases; the stretch between them is 12 bases long. The CDR3 holds 14 amino acids from the cysteine to the phenylalanine. Only the CDR3 portion is preserved as DNA: 42 bases, with reading frame beginning at the first base. Per the germline V gene, MNHEY is the CDR1 and SVGAGI is the CDR2.

The investigation overall reported the following: Some motif variants had previously been reported in the synovial fluid and blood of reactive arthritis patients, which suggests shared mechanisms of disease initiation. Significant enrichment of the disease-linked clones was reported in matched synovial fluid samples from ankylosing spondylitis patients. A CD8+ phenotype was shown by the disease-linked clones, which were found at relatively low frequencies in peripheral blood. A TCR beta motif made up of fewer than 10 highly homologous amino acid variants appeared to be characteristic of blood from ankylosing spondylitis patients.

This sequence originates from a male donor with ankylosing spondylitis. The V gene is TRBV6-5 and the J gene is TRBJ2-3, and perhaps TRBD2 as D gene, on 6 matching bases. Sequencing was carried out using blood, either unsorted or a sorted T cell fraction (not recorded which). The CDR3 corresponds to CASSYGGTTDTQYF. At the DNA level, the sequence is TGTGCCAGCAGCTATGGCGGGACCACAGATACGCAGTATTTT.